The clone carrying this TCR beta chain has just a few counts. Its cognate antigen is unknown. TCRdb reprocessed the 5' RACE reads via MiXCR and lists one record per CDR3 protein. The sample has around 300,000 distinct CDR3 sequences, 18% seen once. This entry belongs to a study of T-cell memory formation after mild COVID-19. Points from the study as a whole: Contracting CD4+ clones were located mainly in CM and EM, and CD8+ clones in EMRA.

This CDR3 has 13 amino acids. CDR1 is DFQATT, CDR2 SNEGSKA, per germline (reference sequence). The V segment lost 7 bases and the J segment 7 bases; nucleotides outside the gene matches: 4. Sequencing input: PBMCs or a T cell subset sorted from them (not recorded which). V gene TRBV20-1 combines with J gene TRBJ2-1; 13 bases fit TRBD2. The TCR originated in a young man who had mild COVID-19 (a few samples of this study predate the infection). Cell type and time point are not known. The chain's CDR3 is CSVPLAGGNEQFF. The CDR3 DNA reads as TGCAGTGTCCCACTAGCGGGGGGGAATGAGCAGTTCTTC.